A single sample gave rise to the 22 T cell receptor beta chains below, sequenced in a study of prognosis after radiotherapy for stage I lung cancer. CDR3 of TCR beta was amplified from genomic DNA via a two-round multiplex PCR. Primers targeting each individual TRBV and TRBJ gene were applied in first-round PCR. TCRdb re-called the multiplex PCR reads with MiXCR, one entry per CDR3 protein. The sample holds about 22,000 distinct CDR3 sequences, approximately 39% seen once. The sequencing here drew on PBMCs, taken before or after stereotactic body radiation therapy (not recorded which). Source of these receptors: a donor aged 50 or older with non-small cell lung cancer.

By its share, this clonotype is medium-sized. This rearrangement joins TRBV5-8 to TRBJ2-3; TRBD2 matches at 7 bases. This CDR3 region has 14 residues. Looked up from germline, CDR1 is SGHTS and CDR2 is YDEGEE. With 2 bases clipped from V and 0 bases from J, the junction kept 0 bases outside the gene matches. CDR3 DNA sequence: TGTGCCAGCAGCTTTAGCGGGAGCACAGATACGCAGTATTTT. It translates to CASSFSGSTDTQYF.

In this sample, this clonotype turned up many times. The rearrangement links TRBV5-7 to TRBJ1-6; D may be TRBD1 (5 bases). TRBV5-7 is classed as an ORF, of uncertain function. This CDR3 has 19 residues. Between the trimmed V and J ends, which lost 2 bases and 5 bases, there was a span of 23 bases. CDR3 in DNA: TGTGCCAGCAGCTTACGCCTCCCGGGGCCCGGTAATAATAATTCACCCCTCCACTTT. Its protein product is CASSLRLPGPGNNNSPLHF.

A note on this clonotype: Possible read error: a much larger clone is one base away. V and J are TRBV18 and TRBJ2-5; D ambiguous. Germline CDR1 is KGHSH and CDR2 is LQKENI. The CDR3 covers 16 residues. The CDR3 DNA sequence: TGTGCCAGCTCACCACCGTCTCGTGTAAGCCAAGAGAACCAGTACTTC. Protein sequence: CASSPPSRVSQENQYF.

Concerning this clonotype itself: Compared with germline, one end of the junction differs, possibly owing to a read error. This sequence joins TRBV2 and TRBJ2-3; D remains ambiguous. Per germline, CDR1 SNHLY and CDR2 FYNNEI. The CDR3 consists of 13 residues. CDR3 amino acids: CASSVDDTYTQYF. The DNA for the CDR3 is TGTGCCAGCAGTGTGGACGACACATATACGCAGTATTTT.

The DNA of the CDR3 is TGTGCCAGCAGTTTTAGTAGTGGAGCCTACAATGAGCAGTTCTTC. Its protein is CASSFSSGAYNEQFF. V is TRBV28 and J is TRBJ2-1; D is uncertain. The CDR3 is 15 amino acids. Between the trimmed V and J ends, which lost 3 bases and 2 bases, there was a span of 11 bases. Germline CDR1 and CDR2: MDHEN and SYDVKM. Combining the CDR3 with reference TRBV28 and TRBJ2-1 gives the whole variable domain DVKVTQSSRYLVKRTGEKVFLECVQDMDHENMFWYRQDPGLGLRLIYFSYDVKMKEKGDIPEGYSVSREKKERFSLILESASTNQTSMYLCASSFSSGAYNEQFFGPGTRLTVL.

The sample holds many counts of this clonotype. The CDR3 DNA reads TGCAGTGCCAGGGGGGGTAGGGGTTCAGGTAACACCGGGGAGCTGTTTTTT. Protein sequence: CSARGGRGSGNTGELFF. V usage is TRBV20-1 and J usage is TRBJ2-2; D may correspond to TRBD1 or TRBD2 (7 bases each). This CDR3 has 17 residues. V was cut by 6 bases and J by 2 bases, with 22 bases left in between. In germline, CDR1 is DFQATT, CDR2 SNEGSKA (reference sequence).

This clonotype came up many times. The chain uses TRBV28 and TRBJ2-7; D may be TRBD1 or TRBD2 (6 bases each). Trimming cost V 6 bases and J 4 bases, with 13 bases left between them. Looked up from germline, CDR1 is MDHEN and CDR2 is SYDVKM. The CDR3 is 13 residues long. CDR3 region: CASRTGTLYEQYF. The CDR3 nucleotides are TGTGCCAGCAGAACAGGGACTTTATACGAGCAGTACTTC.

This clonotype was detected a few times. The V gene is TRBV5-6, the J gene TRBJ2-5; D not resolved. The germline V gene encodes CDR1 SGHDT and CDR2 YYEEEE. This CDR3 has 14 amino acids. Trimming removed 0 bases at V and 1 base at J, with 7 bases between. CDR3 region: CASSLVQTQETQYF. The CDR3 DNA reads TGTGCCAGCAGCTTGGTCCAGACCCAAGAGACCCAGTACTTC. The whole variable domain, remainder taken from reference TRBV5-6 and TRBJ2-5, is DAGVTQSPTHLIKTRGQQVTLRCSPKSGHDTVSWYQQALGQGPQFIFQYYEEEERQRGNFPDRFSGHQFPNYSSELNVNALLLGDSALYLCASSLVQTQETQYFGPGTRLLVL.

This chain joins TRBV6-1 and TRBJ1-5; perhaps TRBD1 as D (5 bases). The germline V gene encodes CDR1 MNHNS and CDR2 SASEGT. The CDR3 consists of 15 residues. The V gene lost 3 bases and the J gene lost 6 bases, with 15 bases spanning the gap. The CDR3 coding sequence is TGTGCCAGCAGTGATACGGCAGGGCAAAGTCAGCCCCAGCATTTT. This gives the protein CASSDTAGQSQPQHF.

This clonotype has at least ten counts. The chain carries TRBV6-2 or TRBV6-3 and TRBJ2-5, with a weak D call TRBD2 (6 bases). This CDR3 contains 13 residues. V gave up 4 bases and J gave up 5 bases, with 11 bases separating them. Germline V CDR1 and CDR2: MNHEY, SVGEGT. CDR3 nucleotide sequence: TGTGCCAGCAGTTTTGGGAGGATGGAGACCCAGTACTTC. Its translation: CASSFGRMETQYF.

V usage is TRBV4-2 and J usage is TRBJ2-7, with 8 bases fitting TRBD1. The CDR3 is made up of 13 amino acids. Per germline, CDR1 LGHNA and CDR2 YNFKEQ. With 2 bases clipped from V and 6 bases from J, the junction kept 3 bases outside the gene matches. The CDR3 sequence is CASSQTQGAEQYF. As DNA, the CDR3 is TGTGCCAGCAGCCAAACCCAGGGGGCCGAGCAGTACTTC.

This clonotype was recorded many times. DNA of the CDR3: TGCAGCGTCCCGAGGACAGGGGGCTTTTATGGCTACACCTTC. It codes for CSVPRTGGFYGYTF. V and J are TRBV29-1 and TRBJ1-2, with 11 bases matching TRBD1. J lost 5 bases, V lost 6 bases, and 8 bases had no gene match. CDR3 length: 14 residues. Per germline, CDR1 SQVTM and CDR2 ANQGSEA.

The chain links TRBV6-1 to TRBJ1-2; D remains unclear. This CDR3 has 13 amino acids. The germline CDR1 and CDR2 sequences are MNHNS and SASEGT. V was clipped by 10 bases and J by 6 bases, with 18 bases between them. The CDR3 protein is CATNRVGSDGYTF. DNA for the CDR3: TGTGCCACTAACCGTGTGGGGTCGGATGGCTACACCTTC.

This clonotype was picked up many times. The chain links TRBV11-2 to TRBJ1-1; D ambiguous. The length of the CDR3 is 12 residues. The germline V and J ends were trimmed by 0 bases and 8 bases, with 7 bases remaining between them. CDR1 and CDR2 (germline): SGHAT, FQNNGV. CDR3 in DNA: TGTGCCAGCAGCTTAGAAAGGGTAGAAGCTTTCTTT. Protein sequence: CASSLERVEAFF.

This clonotype has ten or more counts. V gene TRBV19 combines with J gene TRBJ1-2; perhaps TRBD1 as D (5 bases). The CDR3 sequence is 15 residues long. Trimming left V 4 bases short and J 1 base short, with 13 bases between. Germline CDR1 is LNHDA and CDR2 is SQIVND (reference sequence). The CDR3 is CASSRTRGGNYGYTF. The CDR3 DNA sequence: TGTGCCAGTAGTAGAACCCGGGGGGGTAACTATGGCTACACCTTC.

This clonotype has ten or more counts. This sequence joins TRBV27 and TRBJ2-1; TRBD1 matches 10 bases. Germline V gene data show CDR1 as MNHEY and CDR2 as SMNVEV (reference sequence). This CDR3 region has 17 residues. The junction had 13 bases not matched to a gene; V was cut back by 5 bases and J by 6 bases. CDR3 sequence (DNA): TGTGCCAGCAGTCAACCCCCGGGACAGGGGCGGTCCAATGAGCAGTTCTTC. As protein: CASSQPPGQGRSNEQFF.

This clonotype was detected ten times or more. This rearrangement joins TRBV12-3 or TRBV12-4 to TRBJ2-1; D remains unclear. V was trimmed by 6 bases and J by 0 bases, leaving 9 bases between them. This CDR3 has 14 residues. For the CDR3, the DNA is TGTGCCAGCAGAACGATAAGCTCCTACAATGAGCAGTTCTTC. This encodes CASRTISSYNEQFF.

In regard to this clonotype: This could be a read error, since a much larger clone is one nucleotide away. The CDR3 DNA reads TGTGCCAGCAGCTTAATCCTACACGGACCCCAGTACTTC. It is translated as CASSLILHGPQYF. The rearrangement links TRBV7-2 to TRBJ2-5; D unresolved. V lost 2 bases, J lost 9 bases, and 13 bases lay in between. This CDR3 has 13 amino acids. Germline V CDR1 and CDR2: SGHTA, FQGNSA.

This clonotype was recorded many times. V usage is TRBV5-1 and J usage is TRBJ1-5, with D uncertain. Germline V gives CDR1 SGHRS, CDR2 YFSETQ. V lost 0 bases to trimming and J lost 9 bases, with 13 bases between them. The CDR3 sequence is 14 residues long. The CDR3 protein is CASSLDGPMGPQHF. DNA for the CDR3: TGCGCCAGCAGCTTGGACGGGCCCATGGGGCCCCAGCATTTT.

This clonotype occurred many times. The chain carries TRBV20-1 and TRBJ2-1; possible D gene TRBD2, 6 bases. Germline V gene data show CDR1 as DFQATT and CDR2 as SNEGSKA (reference sequence). The CDR3 runs 14 residues. Trimming took 1 base from V and 3 from J, leaving 10 bases between them. The CDR3 coding sequence is TGCAGTGCTAGAGTAGCGGAGGGCTACAATGAGCAGTTCTTC. Translated, it gives CSARVAEGYNEQFF.

Remarks on this clonotype: A read error may account for a junction end that differs from germline. The CDR3 reads CASSLADGKSYNEQLF. CDR3 DNA sequence: TGCGCCAGCAGCTTGGCAGACGGCAAGTCCTACAATGAGCAGCTCTTC. This rearrangement joins TRBV5-1 to TRBJ2-1, with D unclear. Germline assignment: CDR1 SGHRS and CDR2 YFSETQ. CDR3 size: 16 residues.

This clonotype was detected many times. The V and J genes are TRBV5-1 and TRBJ2-2; TRBD2 is a possible D gene (6 bases). The CDR3 spans 16 residues. V was pared by 1 base and J by 5 bases, with 15 bases between. In germline, CDR1 is SGHRS, CDR2 YFSETQ. CDR3 region: CASSLRTGVGTGELFF. Written as DNA, the CDR3 is TGCGCCAGCAGCTTGCGGACGGGAGTCGGGACCGGGGAGCTGTTTTTT.